The subject of this entry is one T cell receptor beta chain. Its antigen is not identified. Clones were read by immunoSEQ multiplex PCR, and TCRdb kept only the in-frame ones, dropping some. The data show more than 150,000 clones, with roughly 85% seen just once and more than 4.5% held by the top ten. This entry is derived from a study of Ad26.COV2.S vaccination and SARS-CoV-2 variants. The CDR3 is 13 residues long. Germline lookup yields CDR1 MNHEY and CDR2 SVGAGI. V lost 10 bases to trimming and J lost 1 base; unmatched junction nucleotides: 4. Study-level points and caveats: After vaccination, reports described spike-specific CD8+ and CD4+ T cell responses as showing substantial breadth. Recipients of vaccine and of placebo showed similar breadth of their non-spike TCR repertoires. TCR breadth and depth estimates may have understated total T cell responses. Vaccinees displayed broader spike-specific TCR repertoires than placebo recipients.

The receptor comes from a human donor who had recovered from COVID-19. The sample here was peripheral blood, taken after recovery from COVID-19. This chain uses TRBV6-5 with TRBJ2-3, with TRBD2 matching over 8 bases. Here the CDR3 reads CAIRGGGTDTQYF. The CDR3 DNA sequence: TGTGCCATTCGGGGGGGCGGCACAGATACGCAGTATTTT.